This TCR beta chain is drawn from a study of blood T cell repertoires in COVID-19. Study processing details: Nucleated cell counts were estimated from reference gene primer amplification. Profiling relied on immunoSEQ multiplex PCR, and the TCRdb table lists in-frame clones only, not all of them. The V and J calls and the clone size are those of that table, but D and trimming were determined from the DNA. The sample holds more than 200,000 clones, around 84% seen once. This CDR3 has 19 residues. The germline CDR1 and CDR2 sequences are MNHEY and SMNVEV (reference sequence). V shed 6 bases and J 1 base; nucleotides not matched to a gene: 17.

This clonotype was sampled from a man aged 35 to 55 who had recovered from COVID-19. J is TRBJ2-3 and V is TRBV27; 9 bases are shared with TRBD2. The sample was PBMCs or T cells enriched from blood (not recorded which). The CDR3: CASRLRWSGGLVGTDTQYF. The CDR3 DNA follows: TGTGCCAGCAGGCTCCGGTGGAGCGGGGGGCTCGTGGGCACAGATACGCAGTATTTT.